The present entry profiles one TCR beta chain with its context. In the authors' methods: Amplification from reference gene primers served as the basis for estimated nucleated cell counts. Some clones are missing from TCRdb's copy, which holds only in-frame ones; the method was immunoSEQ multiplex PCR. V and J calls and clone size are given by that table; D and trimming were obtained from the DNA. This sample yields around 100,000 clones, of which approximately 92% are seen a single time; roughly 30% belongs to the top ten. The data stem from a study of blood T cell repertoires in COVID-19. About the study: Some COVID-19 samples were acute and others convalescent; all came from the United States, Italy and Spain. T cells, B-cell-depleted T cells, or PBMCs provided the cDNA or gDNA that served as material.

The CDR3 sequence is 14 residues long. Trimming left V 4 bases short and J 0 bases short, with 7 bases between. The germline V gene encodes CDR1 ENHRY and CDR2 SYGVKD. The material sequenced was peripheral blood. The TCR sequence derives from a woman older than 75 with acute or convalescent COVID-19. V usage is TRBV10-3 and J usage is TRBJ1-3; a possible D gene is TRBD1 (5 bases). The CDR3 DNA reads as TGTGCCATCAGTGGACAGACCTCTGGAAACACCATATATTTT. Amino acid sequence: CAISGQTSGNTIYF.